This T cell receptor (beta chain) was found in a study of T-cell reconstitution after alpha-beta-depleted transplantation in children. Researchers prepared the TCRbeta library using unique molecular identifiers, the study reports. One entry per CDR3 protein, called by TCRdb with MiXCR from the PCR reads. The repertoire holds 400,000 to 500,000 distinct CDR3 sequences, with 11% as singletons. This clonotype was counted a few times. Trimming took 1 base from V and 6 from J; bases not matched to a gene: 8. In germline, CDR1 is DFQATT, CDR2 SNEGSKA (reference sequence). This CDR3 contains 14 residues. Sequencing was performed on PBMCs from the stem cell graft donor, taken from the stem cell graft. The TCR comes from a human donor who donated a stem cell graft to a child with acute myeloid leukemia. The chain uses TRBV20-1 and TRBJ1-1, with TRBD1 identical over 7 bases. The DNA of the CDR3 is TGCAGTGCTAGAGCTCCAGGGGGTACACCTGAAGCTTTCTTT. The encoded protein is CSARAPGGTPEAFF.